This T cell receptor (beta chain) emerged from a study of early T cells in non-severe SARS-CoV-2 infection. Whole-study context: The sequenced material was bulk RNA from unsorted whole blood, and its chains were unpaired. Findings of the study overall: Anti-spike CD8 specificities were favored by VDJdb matching, whose results missed private and CD4 specificities.

This clonotype was seen repeatedly, ten times or more. Its antigen remains unidentified. The length of the CDR3 is 17 residues. Germline V gives CDR1 SGHKS, CDR2 YYEKEE (reference sequence). V was cut by 0 bases and J by 1 base, with 16 bases left in between. Unique molecular identifier tags were affixed to discrete cDNA molecules. TCRdb reanalysed the 5' RACE reads using MiXCR and keeps one entry per CDR3 protein. The table includes tens of thousands of distinct CDR3 sequences, 5.3% detected once. This TCR came from an adult who was a healthcare worker with PCR-confirmed SARS-CoV-2 infection or an uninfected control (not recorded which). The material sequenced was whole blood. V usage is TRBV5-5 and J usage is TRBJ1-1; D is uncertain. Here the CDR3 reads CASSLEFDGTRNTEAFF. The CDR3 nucleotides read TGTGCCAGCAGCTTGGAGTTCGACGGAACGAGGAACACTGAAGCTTTCTTT.